Reported below is one T cell receptor beta chain. One Seattle source followed patients from active infection through their disease course. The data stem from a study of blood T cell repertoires in COVID-19. Overall study context: Donors in the United States, Italy and Spain gave samples during acute or convalescent COVID-19. PBMCs, B-cell-depleted T cells, or T cells provided the cDNA or gDNA that made up the material.

In the original processing: Reference gene primers were amplified, and this amplification served to estimate nucleated cell counts. Measured with immunoSEQ multiplex PCR; TCRdb has only the in-frame clones, and not every one. V, J and clone size derive from that table, while D and trimming were established from the DNA sequence. The repertoire includes roughly 380,000 clones, 75% to 90% of them detected once, and about 1.4% sits in the top ten. The sequence was collected from a woman aged 40 to 55 with COVID-19, enrolled during active disease. Sequenced sample: peripheral blood.

The CDR3 DNA is TGTGCCACCAGCAGAGAACTAGCGGGAGCCCGCTCCTACAATGAGCAGTTCTTC. It encodes CATSRELAGARSYNEQFF. The V call is TRBV15, the J call TRBJ2-1, with TRBD2 matching 11 bases. Germline lookup yields CDR1 LNHNV and CDR2 YYDKDF (reference sequence). The V gene end was trimmed by 0 bases and the J gene end by 0 bases; junction bases not matched to a gene: 4. This CDR3 is 18 amino acids long.